One and the same sample provided the 11 T cell receptor beta chains below, sequenced in a study of cytomegalovirus exposure and HLA in healthy donors. The PCR made use of 60 Vbeta and 13 Jbeta primers. Only in-frame clones appear in the TCRdb table, and some are missing; sequencing was by immunoSEQ multiplex PCR. The table includes 160,000 or so clones, over 70% detected once. Sequencing was done on a sample of PBMCs. The receptors stem from a woman aged 40 to 49 in good health and CMV-seropositive.

This clone was detected only a few times. This rearrangement joins TRBV5-4 to TRBJ1-1, with D uncertain. V lost 0 bases and J lost 0, with 6 bases in between. In germline, CDR1 is SGHNT, CDR2 YYREEE (reference sequence). The CDR3 contains 14 residues. The CDR3 region has the DNA TGTGCCAGCAGCTTGGAGGAGTTGAACACTGAAGCTTTCTTT. Protein product: CASSLEELNTEAFF.

This clone has a handful of counts. V usage is TRBV4-1 and J usage is TRBJ1-1; no firm D call. V shed 0 bases and J shed 5 bases, with 10 bases lying between them. CDR3 length: 14 residues. CDR1 MGHRA and CDR2 YSYEKL come from the germline V gene. CDR3 region: CASSQEPGWTEAFF. The CDR3 nucleotides read TGCGCCAGCAGCCAAGAACCAGGATGGACTGAAGCTTTCTTT.

This clone was counted once. V is TRBV6-5 and J is TRBJ2-2; TRBD1 might be the D (5 bases). The germline V and J ends were trimmed by 4 bases and 10 bases, with 13 bases remaining between them. The CDR3 consists of 13 residues. Germline V gene sequence: CDR1 MNHEY, CDR2 SVGAGI. The CDR3 DNA is TGTGCCAGCAGTTTGGGGCCGGGCGAGGAGCTGTTTTTT. It yields the protein CASSLGPGEELFF.

The V and J genes are TRBV5-4 and TRBJ2-2; the match to TRBD2 covers 9 bases. Germline CDR1 reads SGHNT; CDR2 reads YYREEE (reference sequence). The CDR3 sequence is 19 residues long. Unmatched junction bases numbered 17, after V lost 1 base and J lost 7 bases. This CDR3 reads CASSLRFSRGGAFGGELFF. In DNA form, the CDR3 reads TGTGCCAGCAGCTTGCGCTTCAGTCGCGGGGGGGCCTTCGGCGGGGAGCTGTTTTTT. Full variable domain (outside the CDR3, taken from reference TRBV5-4 and TRBJ2-2): ETGVTQSPTHLIKTRGQQVTLRCSSQSGHNTVSWYQQALGQGPQFIFQYYREEENGRGNFPPRFSGLQFPNYSSELNVNALELDDSALYLCASSLRFSRGGAFGGELFFGEGSRLTVL.

For this clone: The junction shows a germline mismatch at one end, possibly a read error. The chain is built from TRBV7-9 and TRBJ1-2, with a possible D match to TRBD1 (5 bases). The CDR3 runs to 18 residues. Germline CDR1 is SEHNR and CDR2 is FQNEAQ (reference sequence). In nucleotides, the CDR3 is TGTTCCAGCAGACAAGGATTAGCCCGGATGAGGGACTCTAACGGCTACACCTTC. It translates to CSSRQGLARMRDSNGYTF.

The J gene is TRBJ2-1, the V gene TRBV6-5, with TRBD2 identical over 8 bases. V was clipped by 4 bases and J by 8 bases; unmatched bases: 13. Germline V CDR1 and CDR2: MNHEY, SVGAGI. This CDR3 comprises 16 residues. The CDR3, as DNA: TGTGCCAGCAGTTTACCGGGAGGGCCGGTCGGACATGAGCAGTTCTTC. It encodes CASSLPGGPVGHEQFF.

The chain is built from TRBV10-3 and TRBJ1-2; TRBD1 matches 12 bases. Germline V gene lookup returns CDR1 ENHRY and CDR2 SYGVKD. After removal of 3 bases from V and 2 bases from J, the junction contained 13 bases not matched to a gene. This CDR3 spans 19 amino acids. The CDR3 spells CAISDRPGTGGRWNYGYTF. In DNA form, the CDR3 reads TGTGCCATCAGTGACAGACCCGGGACAGGGGGCAGATGGAACTATGGCTACACCTTC.

This sequence joins TRBV27 and TRBJ2-1, with D perhaps matching TRBD2 (6 bases). The CDR3 extends over 14 amino acids. With 5 bases removed from V and 9 bases from J, the gap between germline ends came to 17 bases. Germline V CDR1 and CDR2: MNHEY, SMNVEV (reference sequence). The CDR3 protein is CASSQTRGDFEQFF. CDR3 nucleotide sequence: TGTGCCAGCAGTCAGACTAGAGGAGACTTTGAGCAGTTCTTC.

V is TRBV7-9 and J is TRBJ1-1; no firm D call. Per the germline V gene, CDR1 is SEHNR and CDR2 is FQNEAQ (reference sequence). The CDR3 has 15 residues. V was cut by 4 bases and J by 5 bases, with 17 bases left in between. The CDR3 loop is CASSSEGLGRTEAFF. The DNA of the CDR3 is TGTGCCAGCAGCTCCGAGGGTCTAGGGAGGACTGAAGCTTTCTTT.

A single count supports this clone. This chain connects TRBV19 to TRBJ1-2; no firm D call. V lost 10 bases and J lost 2, with 14 bases in between. Per germline, CDR1 LNHDA and CDR2 SQIVND (reference sequence). The CDR3 consists of 13 residues. CDR3 sequence: CAIREGSNYGYTF. CDR3 DNA sequence: TGTGCCATCCGGGAGGGCAGCAACTATGGCTACACCTTC. The variable domain in full, with the rest retrieved from reference TRBV19 and TRBJ1-2, is DGGITQSPKYLFRKEGQNVTLSCEQNLNHDAMYWYRQDPGQGLRLIYYSQIVNDFQKGDIAEGYSVSREKKESFPLTVTSAQKNPTAFYLCAIREGSNYGYTFGSGTRLTVV.

This clone was recorded once. This chain uses TRBV28 with TRBJ1-4, with 7 nucleotides matching TRBD1. This CDR3 is 14 amino acids long. V shed 6 bases, J shed 5 bases, and the junction held 6 bases outside the gene matches. CDR1 and CDR2 from the germline V gene are MDHEN and SYDVKM. The CDR3 loop is CASRTGTVNEKLFF. The CDR3, as DNA: TGTGCCAGCAGAACCGGGACAGTAAATGAAAAACTGTTTTTT.